This T cell receptor (beta chain) was sequenced in a study of T cell responses to AZD1222 COVID-19 vaccine. Remarks on this clone: Its matching antigen is unknown.

Measured with immunoSEQ multiplex PCR; TCRdb has only the in-frame clones, and not every one. The profile covers roughly 180,000 clones, with around 87% appearing a single time and 2.5% to 3% taken by the ten largest. Trimming took off 5 bases at V and 7 bases at J, with 18 bases between the two ends. The CDR3 is made up of 14 amino acids. Germline V gives CDR1 MDHEN, CDR2 SYDVKM. Study-wide results and limits: Donors skewed white British and female; clonal diversity was possibly underestimated. Repertoire sampling happened only post peak T cell response.

This sample comprised peripheral blood, obtained on day 0 of MenACWY control vaccination. The sequence was obtained from an adult in good health. J is TRBJ2-7 and V is TRBV28; the D gene is possibly TRBD2 (7 bases). CDR3 sequence (DNA): TGTGCCAGCAGTGACTTCAAGGGGGGGAAGGAGCAGTACTTC. Translated, it gives CASSDFKGGKEQYF.